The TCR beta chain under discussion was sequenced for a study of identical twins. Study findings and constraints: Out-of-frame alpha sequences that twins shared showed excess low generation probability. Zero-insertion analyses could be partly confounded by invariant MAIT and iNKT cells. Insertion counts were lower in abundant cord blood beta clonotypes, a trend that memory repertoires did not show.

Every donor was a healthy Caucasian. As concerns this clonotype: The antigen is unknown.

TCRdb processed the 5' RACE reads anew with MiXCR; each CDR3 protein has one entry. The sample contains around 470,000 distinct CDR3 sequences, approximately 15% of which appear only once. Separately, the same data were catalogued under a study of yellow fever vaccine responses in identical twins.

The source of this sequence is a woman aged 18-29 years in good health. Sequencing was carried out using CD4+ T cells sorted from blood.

This CDR3 is CASSNSGTGETQYF. The CDR3, as DNA: TGTGCCAGCAGTAATAGCGGGACAGGAGAGACCCAGTACTTC. The chain has TRBV5-6 and TRBJ2-5; perhaps D is TRBD1 or TRBD2 (8 bases each). Germline V gene lookup returns CDR1 SGHDT and CDR2 YYEEEE. Trimming stripped 5 bases from V and 4 bases from J, with 15 bases between. The CDR3 contains 14 residues.